The next 29 T cell receptor beta chains were all read from a single sample in a study of Graves' ophthalmopathy and Graves' hyperthyroidism. Amplified TCR beta CDR3 regions were obtained using RNA transcripts as template. HTBI-primed RT-PCR formed the first round, and a multiplex PCR formed the second. One entry per CDR3 protein results from TCRdb running MiXCR on the multiplex PCR reads. The sample carries about half a million distinct CDR3 sequences, roughly an eighth recorded once. Sequencing was performed on blood. All receptors come from a woman in her thirties with Graves' ophthalmopathy.

CDR3 coding DNA: TGTGCCAGCAAGTCCCCGGGGGGCCCAGCTAACGAGCAGTACTTC. It encodes CASKSPGGPANEQYF. The J gene is TRBJ2-7, the V gene TRBV6-1; tentatively, D is TRBD2 (7 bases). The germline CDR1 and CDR2 sequences are MNHNS and SASEGT. CDR3 length equals 15 residues. Trimming took 7 bases from V and 5 from J, leaving 21 bases between them.

This clonotype was counted many times. The V and J genes are TRBV5-1 and TRBJ2-7; D not resolved. V lost 0 bases and J 4 bases, leaving 11 bases between the germline ends. The germline V gene has CDR1 SGHRS and CDR2 YFSETQ. The CDR3 is 14 amino acids. The CDR3 loop is CASSLEGSEYEQYF. The CDR3 DNA follows: TGCGCCAGCAGCTTGGAAGGCAGCGAATACGAGCAGTACTTC.

The sample holds many counts of this clonotype. The chain is built from TRBV9 and TRBJ2-7; no clear D. Trimming pared 4 bases from V and 6 bases from J, leaving 14 bases between. Germline assignment: CDR1 SGDLS and CDR2 YYNGEE. CDR3 length: 13 amino acids. CDR3 nucleotide sequence: TGTGCCAGCAGCCCCCCCGGCAGGTCCGAGCAGTACTTC. It translates to CASSPPGRSEQYF.

This chain uses TRBV7-2 with TRBJ2-7, with TRBD2 matching over 9 bases. The CDR3 has 14 residues. The trim removed 6 bases at V and 6 bases at J, leaving 9 bases unmatched. Germline V gene lookup returns CDR1 SGHTA and CDR2 FQGNSA. The CDR3 DNA sequence: TGTGCCAGCAGTTTTCTTAGCGGGAGAGGCGAGCAGTACTTC. This encodes CASSFLSGRGEQYF.

The table lists this clonotype with many counts. The chain links TRBV11-2 to TRBJ1-5; D unresolved. The CDR3 runs 15 residues. The V end was cut by 2 bases, the J end by 5 bases, with 13 bases between. Germline CDR1 SGHAT, CDR2 FQNNGV. CDR3 loop: CASSLYLGTDQPQHF. For the CDR3, the DNA is TGTGCCAGCAGCTTATATCTGGGTACCGATCAGCCCCAGCATTTT.

The sample holds many counts of this clonotype. This chain joins TRBV4-1 and TRBJ2-5; TRBD1 matches at 8 bases. The trim removed 2 bases at V and 7 bases at J, leaving 9 bases unmatched. The CDR3 covers 15 residues. Germline values: CDR1 MGHRA, CDR2 YSYEKL. The CDR3 coding sequence is TGCGCCAGCAGCCAACCGGACAGGGTCGAGGGGACCCAGTACTTC. Translating it yields CASSQPDRVEGTQYF.

Ten or more counts support this clonotype. The gene calls are TRBV9 and TRBJ2-2; 7 nucleotides align to TRBD2. Per germline, CDR1 SGDLS and CDR2 YYNGEE. V was clipped by 7 bases and J by 2 bases; unmatched bases: 8. This CDR3 contains 15 residues. CDR3 sequence: CASSLGTTNTGELFF. Here the CDR3 DNA reads TGTGCCAGCTCCCTGGGGACTACTAACACCGGGGAGCTGTTTTTT. Full variable domain (rest looked up from reference TRBV9 and TRBJ2-2): DSGVTQTPKHLITATGQRVTLRCSPRSGDLSVYWYQQSLDQGLQFLIQYYNGEERAKGNILERFSAQQFPDLHSELNLSSLELGDSALYFCASSLGTTNTGELFFGEGSRLTVL.

This clonotype appeared many times. The V gene is TRBV10-3, the J gene TRBJ1-1; D might be TRBD1 (5 bases). CDR3 length: 13 residues. The V gene's germline CDR1 is ENHRY and CDR2 SYGVKD. Trimming took 6 bases from V and 6 from J, leaving 14 bases between them. In DNA, the CDR3 is TGTGCCATCAGAACAATGGGGGTCGCTGAAGCTTTCTTT. Translating it yields CAIRTMGVAEAFF.

The table lists this clonotype with many counts. V and J are TRBV28 and TRBJ1-2; 9 bases align to TRBD1. Germline V lookup: CDR1 MDHEN, CDR2 SYDVKM. The CDR3 spans 13 residues. V was clipped by 2 bases and J by 7 bases; unmatched bases: 2. The CDR3 sequence is CASSLTGGAGYTF. CDR3 coding DNA: TGTGCCAGCAGTTTAACAGGGGGCGCTGGCTACACCTTC.

The V and J genes are TRBV30 and TRBJ2-7, with D possibly matching TRBD1 (6 bases). This CDR3 comprises 17 residues. Trimming removed 0 bases from V and 7 bases from J, with 25 bases in between. CDR1 is GTSNPN, CDR2 SVGIG, per germline (reference sequence). CDR3: CAWSVLSRDTPNGEQYF. In DNA form, the CDR3 reads TGTGCCTGGAGTGTCCTCAGCCGGGACACCCCAAATGGGGAGCAGTACTTC.

Ten or more counts support this clonotype. This chain uses TRBV7-9 with TRBJ2-5, with 9 nucleotides matching TRBD1. CDR1 SEHNR and CDR2 FQNEAQ come from the germline V gene (reference sequence). The V and J ends lost 2 bases and 5 bases, in that order; junction bases with no gene match: 6. The CDR3 spans 15 residues. The CDR3 DNA sequence: TGTGCCAGCAGCTTACGGACAGGGGTTAGGGAGACCCAGTACTTC. Translating it yields CASSLRTGVRETQYF.

A word on this clonotype: A much larger clone is a single base away; this may be a read error. The chain has TRBV11-1 and TRBJ2-6; D is perhaps TRBD1 (5 bases). The CDR3 sequence is 17 residues long. In germline, CDR1 is SGHAT, CDR2 FQDESV (reference sequence). CDR3 residues: CASSSTSHRSGANFLTF. The CDR3, as DNA: TGTGCCAGCAGCTCGACCAGCCATCGCTCTGGGGCCAACTTCCTGACTTTC.

This clonotype appeared many times. The chain combines TRBV12-3 or TRBV12-4 with TRBJ1-3; D possibly corresponds to TRBD1 (6 bases). The CDR3 extends over 16 amino acids. V dropped 3 bases and J dropped 3 bases, with 15 bases sitting between them. The CDR3 protein is CASSFATGYSGNTIYF. Written as DNA, the CDR3 is TGTGCCAGCAGTTTCGCCACAGGGTACAGTGGAAACACCATATATTTT.

This clonotype occurred many times. This chain connects TRBV11-2 to TRBJ2-2, with TRBD1 matching 7 bases. CDR3 length equals 15 residues. The germline CDR1 and CDR2 sequences are SGHAT and FQNNGV. V lost 5 bases to trimming and J lost 5 bases; unmatched junction nucleotides: 8. The CDR3 is CASSPPRGITGELFF. CDR3 coding DNA: TGTGCCAGCAGCCCTCCCAGGGGGATTACCGGGGAGCTGTTTTTT.

This clonotype was counted many times. V usage is TRBV25-1 and J usage is TRBJ2-5; 8 bases fit TRBD1. CDR1 MGHDK and CDR2 SYGVNS come from the germline V gene. The CDR3 runs to 16 residues. V was pared by 1 base and J by 3 bases, with 7 bases of the junction left unmatched. The CDR3 DNA reads TGTGCCAGCAGTGAATGGGTGACAGGGGAGGAAGAGACCCAGTACTTC. This gives the protein CASSEWVTGEEETQYF.

In its sample, this clonotype was seen many times. V usage is TRBV2 and J usage is TRBJ2-7; TRBD2 agrees at 14 bases. This CDR3 is 16 amino acids long. The V and J ends lost 11 bases and 2 bases, in that order; junction bases with no gene match: 11. Germline V gene sequence: CDR1 SNHLY, CDR2 FYNNEI. The CDR3 nucleotides read TGTGCCTGGACCGGGACTAGCGGGAGTTCTGCCTACGAGCAGTACTTC. Its translation: CAWTGTSGSSAYEQYF.

This clonotype was found a few times. The chain joins TRBV6-1 to TRBJ2-7; 10 nucleotides align to TRBD2. Germline V gene lookup returns CDR1 MNHNS and CDR2 SASEGT. Trimming removed 7 bases from V and 3 bases from J; junction bases left unmatched: 3. The CDR3 contains 13 residues. The CDR3 DNA sequence: TGTGCCAGCACCCTAGCGGGAGACTACGAGCAGTACTTC. It specifies CASTLAGDYEQYF.

This clonotype has just a few counts. The rearrangement links TRBV7-9 to TRBJ2-6, with D maybe TRBD2 (5 bases). V gave up 4 bases and J gave up 0 bases, with 25 bases separating them. Germline lookup yields CDR1 SEHNR and CDR2 FQNEAQ (reference sequence). This CDR3 is 21 amino acids long. This CDR3 is CASSSLRSAGWGASGANVLTF. The CDR3 nucleotides are TGTGCCAGCAGCTCCCTTCGGTCGGCTGGTTGGGGAGCCTCTGGGGCCAACGTCCTGACTTTC. Together with reference TRBV7-9 and TRBJ2-6, the CDR3 gives the full variable domain: DTGVSQNPRHKITKRGQNVTFRCDPISEHNRLYWYRQTLGQGPEFLTYFQNEAQLEKSRLLSDRFSAERPKGSFSTLEIQRTEQGDSAMYLCASSSLRSAGWGASGANVLTFGAGSRLTVL.

This clonotype was recorded at least ten times. V gene TRBV28 combines with J gene TRBJ2-7; 7 bases are shared with TRBD2. The CDR3 totals 15 residues. With 3 bases clipped from V and 5 bases from J, the junction kept 10 bases outside the gene matches. Germline V gene data show CDR1 as MDHEN and CDR2 as SYDVKM. The CDR3: CASSFVLISGHEQYF. The CDR3 DNA is TGTGCCAGCAGTTTTGTCCTTATTAGCGGGCACGAGCAGTACTTC.

This clonotype was counted ten times or more. The chain has TRBV6-5 and TRBJ1-2; D may be TRBD1 (5 bases). Germline V gene lookup returns CDR1 MNHEY and CDR2 SVGAGI. Trimming pared 7 bases from V and 2 bases from J, leaving 14 bases between. The CDR3 is made up of 14 amino acids. The CDR3 here is CASTLGTANYGYTF. DNA for the CDR3: TGTGCCAGCACCCTTGGGACGGCGAACTATGGCTACACCTTC.

This clonotype was observed at least ten times. This chain links TRBV12-3 or TRBV12-4 with TRBJ1-2, with a tentative D call TRBD1 (6 bases). The CDR3 is made up of 13 amino acids. V was shortened by 3 bases and J by 4 bases, with 9 bases between the two germline ends. The CDR3 nucleotides are TGTGCCAGCAGTTTCACAGGGACCTATGGCTACACCTTC. This codes for CASSFTGTYGYTF.

This clonotype was detected ten times or more. The genes are TRBV6-1 and TRBJ2-4; D possibly corresponds to TRBD2 (6 bases). The V end lost 6 bases, the J end lost 0 bases, and 12 bases lay between the germline ends. There are 15 residues in the CDR3. Germline assignment: CDR1 MNHNS and CDR2 SASEGT. In DNA, the CDR3 is TGTGCCAGCAGCGCGAACGGGGGAGCCAAAAACATTCAGTACTTC. Translated, it gives CASSANGGAKNIQYF.

This clonotype was picked up many times. The chain has TRBV28 and TRBJ1-5; 7 positions agree with TRBD1. The CDR3 has 17 residues. Germline loops: CDR1 MDHEN, CDR2 SYDVKM. The V and J ends lost 2 bases and 5 bases, in that order; junction bases with no gene match: 12. CDR3 coding DNA: TGTGCCAGCAGTTTAGGAATATCGGCAGGGGGTTATCAGCCCCAGCATTTT. It specifies CASSLGISAGGYQPQHF.

This clonotype was counted at least ten times. The chain is built from TRBV12-3 or TRBV12-4 and TRBJ2-5, with 13 bases that match TRBD2. The CDR3 runs to 16 residues. With V trimmed by 5 bases and J by 3 bases, 6 bases remained unmatched. In DNA form, the CDR3 reads TGTGCCAGCAGTCTACTAGCGGGGGGGTGGAAAGAGACCCAGTACTTC. It is translated as CASSLLAGGWKETQYF.

The V gene is TRBV12-3 or TRBV12-4, the J gene TRBJ1-2, with 8 bases that match TRBD1. After removal of 3 bases from V and 8 bases from J, the junction contained 8 bases not matched to a gene. This CDR3 has 14 residues. CDR3 sequence reads: CASSLLSRGHGYTF. The DNA for the CDR3 is TGTGCCAGCAGTTTGTTATCCAGGGGGCACGGCTACACCTTC.

This clonotype was seen at least ten times. The chain uses TRBV2 and TRBJ1-2; the D gene is possibly TRBD1 (5 bases). The CDR3 is 11 residues long. V was shortened by 8 bases and J by 6 bases, with 10 bases between the two germline ends. From germline, CDR1 is SNHLY and CDR2 FYNNEI. The CDR3 protein is CASYEGNGYTF. For the CDR3, the DNA is TGTGCCAGCTATGAGGGGAATGGCTACACCTTC.

This clonotype was found many times. The V gene is TRBV20-1, the J gene TRBJ1-1; 9 bases match TRBD1. The V gene's germline CDR1 is DFQATT and CDR2 SNEGSKA (reference sequence). This CDR3 contains 15 residues. V lost 5 bases, J lost 1 base, and 8 bases stayed unmatched. The CDR3 sequence is CSAPTKTGGNTEAFF. The CDR3 nucleotides are TGCAGTGCTCCCACGAAGACAGGGGGGAACACTGAAGCTTTCTTT.

There are many counts of this clonotype. The chain carries TRBV24-1 and TRBJ2-2; TRBD1 aligns across 9 bases. V was pared by 3 bases and J by 1 base, with 5 bases of the junction left unmatched. Germline CDR1 KGHDR, CDR2 SFDVKD. This CDR3 comprises 17 residues. The CDR3: CATSDPGQGENTGELFF. For the CDR3, the DNA is TGTGCCACCAGTGATCCGGGACAGGGAGAGAACACCGGGGAGCTGTTTTTT.

This clonotype was found many times. The chain combines TRBV6-2 or TRBV6-3 with TRBJ2-3; the match to TRBD2 covers 10 bases. CDR3 length: 16 residues. J was trimmed by 2 bases and V by 5 bases; bases with no gene match: 7. CDR1 is MNHEY and CDR2 is SVGEGT in the germline V gene. The CDR3 region is CASSGAGTSDTDTQYF. In DNA form, the CDR3 reads TGTGCCAGCAGTGGGGCGGGGACTAGCGACACAGATACGCAGTATTTT.